This T cell receptor (beta chain) stems from a study of OX40 agonist ivuxolimab in advanced cancers. Study overall: The patients' treatment was ivuxolimab, an agonistic anti-OX40 (CD134) antibody. Males comprised 82.7% of the group, whose mean age was roughly 64 years (range roughly 20 to 90). Regarding the study as a whole: The antigen specificity of the peripheral T cells (those that were expanded) was not determined. Low normalized T-cell clonal expansion was also seen in some nonresponders.

A remark on this clone: Antigen unknown.

Measured with immunoSEQ multiplex PCR; TCRdb has only the in-frame clones, and not every one. In the table there are 35,000 to 50,000 clones, around four fifths of which are singletons. With 4 bases removed from V and 9 bases from J, the gap between germline ends came to 13 bases. CDR1 is GTSNPN, CDR2 SVGIG, per germline (reference sequence). The CDR3 is 13 amino acids. The starting material was CD4+ or CD8+ T cells sorted from blood, obtained in a trial of the OX40 agonist ivuxolimab. V gene TRBV30 combines with J gene TRBJ1-6; the D gene is possibly TRBD1 (5 bases). The receptor's source is an adult with an advanced solid tumor such as melanoma, head and neck, liver or kidney cancer. Here the CDR3 reads CAWIGTRGSPLHF. CDR3 DNA sequence: TGTGCCTGGATTGGGACCCGCGGTTCACCCCTCCACTTT. The full variable domain, in which reference TRBV30 and TRBJ1-6 provide the parts outside the CDR3, is SQTIHQWPATLVQPVGSPLSLECTVEGTSNPNLYWYRQAAGRGLQLLFYSVGIGQISSEVPQNLSASRPQDRQFILSSKKLLLSDSGFYLCAWIGTRGSPLHFGNGTRLTVT.